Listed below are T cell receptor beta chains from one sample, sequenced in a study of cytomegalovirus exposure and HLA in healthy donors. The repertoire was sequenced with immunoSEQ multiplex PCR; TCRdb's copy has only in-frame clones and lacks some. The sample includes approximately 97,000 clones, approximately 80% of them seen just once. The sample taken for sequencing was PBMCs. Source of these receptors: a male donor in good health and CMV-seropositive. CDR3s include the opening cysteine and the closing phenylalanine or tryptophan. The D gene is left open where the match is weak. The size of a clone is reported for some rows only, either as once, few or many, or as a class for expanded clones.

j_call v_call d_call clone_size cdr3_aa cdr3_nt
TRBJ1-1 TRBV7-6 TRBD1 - CASSRNRGRWTEAFF TGTGCCAGCAGCAGAAACAGGGGGCGGTGGACTGAAGCTTTCTTT
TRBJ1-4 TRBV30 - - CAWSAGYNEKLFF TGTGCCTGGAGTGCAGGGTATAATGAAAAACTGTTTTTT
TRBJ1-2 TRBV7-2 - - CASSLVGSRSNYGYTF TGTGCCAGCAGCTTAGTGGGCAGCCGAAGCAACTATGGCTACACCTTC
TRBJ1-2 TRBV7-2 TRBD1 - CASSLTGQGIHGYTF TGTGCCAGCAGCTTAACAGGACAGGGTATCCATGGCTACACCTTC
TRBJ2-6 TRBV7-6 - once CASSHKSRVSFGANVLTF TGTGCCAGCAGCCACAAGAGCAGGGTCTCATTTGGGGCCAACGTCCTGACTTTC
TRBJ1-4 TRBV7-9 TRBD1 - CAIQGLANEKLFF TGTGCCATACAGGGGCTGGCTAATGAAAAACTGTTTTTT
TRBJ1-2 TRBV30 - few CAWSVVGNSYGYTF TGTGCCTGGAGTGTAGTCGGGAACTCCTATGGCTACACCTTC
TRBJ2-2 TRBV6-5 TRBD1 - CASTIQGFGTGELFF TGTGCCAGCACCATACAGGGGTTCGGCACCGGGGAGCTGTTTTTT
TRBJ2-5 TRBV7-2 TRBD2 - CASSLGWRGETQYF TGTGCCAGCAGCTTAGGATGGCGGGGGGAGACCCAGTACTTC
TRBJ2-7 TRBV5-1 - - CASSSTASYEQYF TGCGCCAGCAGCTCGACAGCCTCCTACGAGCAGTACTTC
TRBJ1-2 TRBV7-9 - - CASSLVGGDSGYTF TGTGCCAGCAGCTTAGTGGGGGGTGACTCTGGCTACACCTTC
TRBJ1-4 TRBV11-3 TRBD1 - CASSHGTGVEVEKLFF TGTGCCAGCAGCCACGGGACAGGGGTAGAAGTAGAAAAACTGTTTTTT
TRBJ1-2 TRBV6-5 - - CASSYSGQGMGGYTF TGTGCCAGCAGTTACTCAGGGCAGGGGATGGGCGGCTACACCTTC
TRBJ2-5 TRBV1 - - CTSTQKRTSGDPGETQYF TGCACCAGCACCCAAAAAAGGACTAGCGGGGATCCAGGAGAGACCCAGTACTTC
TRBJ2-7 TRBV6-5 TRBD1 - CASSYSRGLTPYEQYF TGTGCCAGCAGTTACTCGAGGGGGCTAACCCCTTACGAGCAGTACTTC
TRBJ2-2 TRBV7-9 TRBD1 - CASSAPTGSANTGELFF TGTGCCAGCAGCGCCCCGACAGGGTCCGCGAACACCGGGGAGCTGTTTTTT
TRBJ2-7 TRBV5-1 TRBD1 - CASSLGQGVEQYF TGCGCCAGCAGCTTGGGACAGGGGGTCGAGCAGTACTTC
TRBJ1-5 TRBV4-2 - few CASSQDEGTQPQHF TGTGCCAGCAGCCAAGATGAGGGTACACAGCCCCAGCATTTT
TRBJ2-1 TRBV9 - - CASSVSPSSDNEQFF TGTGCCAGCAGCGTATCGCCTAGCTCGGACAATGAGCAGTTCTTC
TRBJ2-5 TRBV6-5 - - CASADEAQYF TGTGCCAGCGCAGACGAGGCCCAGTACTTC
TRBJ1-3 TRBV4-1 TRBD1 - CASSARQGSSGNTIYF TGCGCCAGCAGCGCCCGACAGGGGTCCTCTGGAAACACCATATATTTT
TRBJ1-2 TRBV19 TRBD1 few CASSIDGVGQGFYGYTF TGTGCCAGTAGTATAGATGGCGTAGGACAGGGGTTCTATGGCTACACCTTC
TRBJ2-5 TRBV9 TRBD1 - CASSSITGAQETQYF TGTGCCAGCAGCTCCATAACAGGGGCCCAAGAGACCCAGTACTTC
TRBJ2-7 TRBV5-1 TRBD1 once CASTTGQGGYEQYF TGCGCCAGCACTACCGGACAGGGGGGCTACGAGCAGTACTTC
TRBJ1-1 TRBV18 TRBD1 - CASSPPGQLNTEAFF TGTGCCAGCTCACCACCGGGACAGCTGAACACTGAAGCTTTCTTT
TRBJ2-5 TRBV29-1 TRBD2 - CSVDPDRGGETQYF TGCAGCGTTGACCCGGACCGGGGAGGGGAGACCCAGTACTTC
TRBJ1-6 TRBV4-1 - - CASSLAGRNSPLHF TGCGCCAGCAGCCTTGCAGGCCGTAATTCACCCCTCCACTTT
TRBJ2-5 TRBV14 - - CASSQETGRMAETQYF TGTGCCAGCAGCCAAGAAACGGGTAGGATGGCGGAGACCCAGTACTTC
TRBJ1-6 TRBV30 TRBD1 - CAWSAGTGGFYNSPLHF TGTGCCTGGAGTGCCGGGACAGGGGGTTTCTATAATTCACCCCTCCACTTT
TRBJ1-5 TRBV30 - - CAWSPKAAGDNQPQHF TGTGCCTGGAGTCCAAAGGCGGCAGGGGACAATCAGCCCCAGCATTTT
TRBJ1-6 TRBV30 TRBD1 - CAWTHPQGQGPSSYNSPLHF TGTGCCTGGACTCACCCCCAGGGACAGGGGCCAAGCTCCTATAATTCACCCCTCCACTTT
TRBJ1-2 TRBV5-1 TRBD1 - CASSINRGRSYGYTF TGCGCCAGCAGCATAAACAGGGGGCGCAGCTATGGCTACACCTTC
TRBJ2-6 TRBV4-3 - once CASSQDLQTGSSGANVLTF TGCGCCAGCAGCCAAGATCTCCAGACGGGAAGCTCTGGGGCCAACGTCCTGACTTTC
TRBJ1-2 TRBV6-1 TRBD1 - CASSEVPGGPYGYTF TGTGCCAGCAGTGAAGTGCCAGGGGGCCCCTATGGCTACACCTTC
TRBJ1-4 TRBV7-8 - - CASSWGHLHPANEKLFF TGTGCCAGCAGCTGGGGACATCTCCATCCTGCCAATGAAAAACTGTTTTTT
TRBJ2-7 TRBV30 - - CAWSYDGAAYEQYF TGTGCCTGGAGCTATGACGGAGCCGCCTACGAGCAGTACTTC
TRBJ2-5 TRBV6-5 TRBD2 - CASSYSRGVAETQYF TGTGCCAGCAGTTACTCGCGGGGGGTAGCGGAGACCCAGTACTTC
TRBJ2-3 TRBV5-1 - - CASSLSGLSTDTQYF TGCGCCAGCAGCTTGTCAGGGTTAAGCACAGATACGCAGTATTTT
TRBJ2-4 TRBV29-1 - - CSVEDWTPAKNIQYF TGCAGCGTTGAAGACTGGACACCAGCCAAAAACATTCAGTACTTC
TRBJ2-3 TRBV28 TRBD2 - CASSFPLSGGGTDTQYF TGTGCCAGCAGTTTCCCCCTCTCCGGGGGAGGGACAGATACGCAGTATTTT
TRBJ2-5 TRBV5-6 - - CASSFETGIPKETQYF TGTGCCAGCAGCTTCGAAACAGGGATCCCCAAAGAGACCCAGTACTTC
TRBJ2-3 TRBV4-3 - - CASSLGGYTDTQYF TGCGCCAGCAGCCTTGGGGGGTACACAGATACGCAGTATTTT
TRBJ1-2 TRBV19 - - CASSILEYGYTF TGTGCCAGTAGTATTTTGGAGTATGGCTACACCTTC
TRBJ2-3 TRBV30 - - CAWTQGSSSITSTDTQYF TGTGCCTGGACCCAGGGTAGTTCCTCTATTACTAGCACAGATACGCAGTATTTT
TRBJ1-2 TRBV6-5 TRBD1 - CASSYSRTGVNYGYTF TGTGCCAGCAGTTACTCCAGGACAGGGGTTAACTATGGCTACACCTTC
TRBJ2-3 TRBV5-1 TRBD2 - CASSRTSGGLTDTQYF TGCGCCAGCAGCCGGACTAGCGGGGGGCTCACAGATACGCAGTATTTT
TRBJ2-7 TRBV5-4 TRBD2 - CASSLLAGGKEQYF TGTGCCAGCAGCCTCCTAGCGGGGGGTAAGGAGCAGTACTTC
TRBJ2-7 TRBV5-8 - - CASSFRYEQYF TGTGCCAGCAGCTTCCGCTACGAGCAGTACTTC
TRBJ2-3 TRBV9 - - CASSVDGSVGDTQYF TGTGCCAGCAGCGTAGATGGTAGCGTGGGAGATACGCAGTATTTT
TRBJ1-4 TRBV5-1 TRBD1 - CASSTGGREKLFF TGCGCCAGCAGTACAGGGGGTCGGGAAAAACTGTTTTTT
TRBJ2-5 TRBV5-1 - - CASSPRFGETQYF TGCGCCAGCAGCCCCCGCTTCGGGGAGACCCAGTACTTC
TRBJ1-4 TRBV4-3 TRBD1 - CASSQAPVGQGRVADEKLFF TGCGCCAGCAGCCAAGCCCCCGTCGGACAGGGAAGAGTTGCGGATGAAAAACTGTTTTTT
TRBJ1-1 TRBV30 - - CAWGRGRNTEAFF TGTGCCTGGGGGCGAGGGAGAAACACTGAAGCTTTCTTT
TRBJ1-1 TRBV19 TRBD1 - CASSRQGSTEAFF TGTGCCAGTAGTCGACAGGGTAGCACTGAAGCTTTCTTT
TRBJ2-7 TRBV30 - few CAWSRGPYEQYF TGTGCCTGGAGCCGAGGGCCTTACGAGCAGTACTTC
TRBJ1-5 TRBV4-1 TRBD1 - CASSRAPGQGAQPQHF TGCGCCAGCAGCCGCGCCCCGGGACAGGGGGCTCAGCCCCAGCATTTT
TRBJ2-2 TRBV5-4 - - CASSLPQGVENTGELFF TGTGCCAGCAGCTTGCCCCAAGGGGTAGAGAACACCGGGGAGCTGTTTTTT
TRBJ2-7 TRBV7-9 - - CASSWGLTTYEQYF TGTGCCAGCAGCTGGGGCCTTACGACGTACGAGCAGTACTTC
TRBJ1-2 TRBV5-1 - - CASSLDENYGYTF TGCGCCAGCAGCTTGGACGAGAACTATGGCTACACCTTC